These 2 T cell receptor beta chains share one sample of origin, sequenced in a study of CD8+CD57+ T cells in acquired aplastic anemia (dated 2018 in TCRdb). Flow cytometry had shown CD8+CD57+ cell expansion in the patients selected for sequencing. Sequencing took place on an Illumina HiSeq 2000. Genomic DNA was used as template for profiling of TCR beta VDJ combinations and CDR3 sequences. TCRdb cleaned the public reads at Q25 with fastp, built clones with MiXCR and kept in-frame beta chains. Rows with a matching CDR3 protein are joined into one entry that keeps the most common DNA and genes. The sample yields more than 45,000 distinct CDR3 sequences; approximately 50% were counted once. Approximately 15% of the sample rests with the top ten. Sequenced material: sorted CD4+, CD8+, or CD8+CD57+ T cells (not recorded which) from PBMCs. The receptors come from a human donor with aplastic anemia.

The V call is TRBV19, the J call TRBJ2-5, with D possibly being TRBD1 or TRBD2 (5 bases each). Germline V gene data show CDR1 as LNHDA and CDR2 as SQIVND (reference sequence). V was shortened by 10 bases and J by 1 base, with 19 bases between the two germline ends. The CDR3 runs to 15 residues. In DNA, the CDR3 is TGTGCCACTTATGGAGTGAGGGACGGCCAAGAGACCCAGTACTTC. Its translation is CATYGVRDGQETQYF.

As regards this clonotype: One end of the junction is discordant with germline, which a read error may explain. The chain carries TRBV2 and TRBJ1-1; unclear D gene. There are 15 residues in the CDR3. Germline V gives CDR1 SNHLY, CDR2 FYNNEI. In nucleotides, the CDR3 is TGTGCCAGCAGTGAACAGGAGACCGGGAACACTGAAGCTTCCTTT. It translates to CASSEQETGNTEASF.